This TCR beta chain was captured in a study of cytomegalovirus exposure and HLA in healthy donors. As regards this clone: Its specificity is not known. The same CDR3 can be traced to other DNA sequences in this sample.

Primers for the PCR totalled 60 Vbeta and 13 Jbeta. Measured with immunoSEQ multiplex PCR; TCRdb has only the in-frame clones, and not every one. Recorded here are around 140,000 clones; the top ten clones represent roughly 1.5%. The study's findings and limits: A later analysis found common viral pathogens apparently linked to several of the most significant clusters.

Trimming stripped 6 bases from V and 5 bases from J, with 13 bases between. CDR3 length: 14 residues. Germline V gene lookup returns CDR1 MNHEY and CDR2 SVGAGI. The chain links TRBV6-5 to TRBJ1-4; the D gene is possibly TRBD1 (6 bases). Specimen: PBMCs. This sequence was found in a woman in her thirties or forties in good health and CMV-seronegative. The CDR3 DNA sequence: TGTGCCAGCAGCCGGACAGCCATCAATGAAAAACTGTTTTTT. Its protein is CASSRTAINEKLFF.